This T cell receptor beta chain was profiled in a study of molecular identifiers for immune sequencing clone quantification. The length of the CDR3 is 18 residues. With V trimmed by 0 bases and J by 0 bases, 5 bases remained unmatched. Germline lookup yields CDR1 MGHDK and CDR2 SYGVNS. TCRdb re-called the PCR reads through MiXCR, storing one row per CDR3 protein. The data show about 640,000 distinct CDR3 sequences, 20% seen once. The table lists this clonotype with many counts. The TCR sequence derives from a human donor in good health. Some libraries in this study had Jurkat cell RNA spiked in. The V and J genes are TRBV25-1 and TRBJ2-1; TRBD2 aligns across 10 bases. The sample consisted of naive CD8+ T cells from blood, with Jurkat cell RNA spiked in. Subset in this sample: FACS-sorted CD8+CD4-CCR7+CD45RA+ naive T cells. CDR3 sequence (DNA): TGTGCCAGCAGTGAATACGGACTAGCGGACTTCTCCTACAATGAGCAGTTCTTC. It codes for CASSEYGLADFSYNEQFF. Full variable domain (remainder filled in from reference TRBV25-1 and TRBJ2-1): EADIYQTPRYLVIGTGKKITLECSQTMGHDKMYWYQQDPGMELHLIHYSYGVNSTEKGDLSSESTVSRIRTEHFPLTLESARPSHTSQYLCASSEYGLADFSYNEQFFGPGTRLTVL.